This TCR beta chain stems from a study of blood T cell repertoires in COVID-19. Study information: Sources were T cells, B-cell-depleted T cells, or PBMCs; the material itself was cDNA or gDNA.

Per the original data handling: For nucleated cells, counts were estimated from reference gene primer amplification. The table came from immunoSEQ multiplex PCR; TCRdb's copy has only in-frame clones and leaves some out. D and trimming come from the DNA, and the V and J calls and clone size come from that table. The sample contains about 300,000 clones, 70% to 90% of which appear only once. The CDR3 sequence is 16 residues long. The J segment lost 3 bases and the V segment lost 0 bases, leaving 0 bases of the junction unmatched. Per germline, CDR1 SGHNT and CDR2 YYREEE (reference sequence). This study enrolled people aged roughly 18 to 90 from 20 to 25 US geographic areas. Cohort 3 recovery required two negative PCRs, clearance, or symptom resolution.

V usage is TRBV5-4 and J usage is TRBJ2-2, with TRBD1 matching over 12 bases. The sequence was collected from a man between 25 and 39 years old who had recovered from COVID-19. The sequencing sample was made of PBMCs or T cells enriched from blood (not recorded which). The CDR3 sequence: CASSLGDRGHTGELFF. CDR3 sequence (DNA): TGTGCCAGCAGCTTGGGGGACAGGGGGCACACCGGGGAGCTGTTTTTT.